A selection of T cell receptor beta chains follows, all from one sample in a study of cytomegalovirus exposure and HLA in healthy donors. Libraries were prepared by immunoSEQ multiplex PCR; TCRdb keeps only in-frame clonotypes and omits some of them. The profile shows about 100,000 clones, 76% of them singletons. The sequenced sample was PBMCs. Receptor source: a woman aged 60-75 years in good health and CMV-seropositive. The CDR3 runs from the conserved cysteine through the conserved F or W. A D gene is named only where the DNA matches it firmly. A row's size may be missing; if present it is once, few, many or a size class.

d_call | j_call | clone_size | v_call | cdr3_nt | cdr3_aa
TRBD1 | TRBJ2-2 | NA | TRBV9 | TGTGCCAGCAAGACCGGACAGGGACTCGGGGAGCTGTTTTTT | CASKTGQGLGELFF
TRBD1 | TRBJ1-4 | NA | TRBV15 | TGTGCCACCAACCGGGACAGCAGTAATGAAAAACTGTTTTTT | CATNRDSSNEKLFF
TRBD1 | TRBJ2-7 | NA | TRBV2 | TGTGCCAGCCCACCAATTCCCCGGGACAGGGACACCTACGAGCAGTACTTC | CASPPIPRDRDTYEQYF
NA | TRBJ1-5 | few | TRBV27 | TGTGCCAGCAGTTTATCGGGGACTCTTAGCAATCAGCCCCAGCATTTT | CASSLSGTLSNQPQHF
TRBD2 | TRBJ2-7 | few | TRBV6-5 | TGTGCCAGCAGTTACGGAAGGATAGCGGGAGGATACGAGCAGTACTTC | CASSYGRIAGGYEQYF
NA | TRBJ1-5 | NA | TRBV12-2 | TGTGCAAGTCGCTCGTCGACAGGGCAAAATCAGCCCCAGCATTTT | CASRSSTGQNQPQHF
TRBD2 | TRBJ2-1 | NA | TRBV5-1 | TGCGCCAGCAGCTTTGGCCTGTTCCTAGCGGGAGACGAAAATGAGCAGTTCTTC | CASSFGLFLAGDENEQFF
NA | TRBJ1-1 | NA | TRBV11-2 | TGTGCCAGCAGCTCCCGACGGAGACCCGAAGCTTTCTTT | CASSSRRRPEAFF
TRBD1 | TRBJ1-2 | once | TRBV2 | TGTGCCAGCCTCCGGGACAGGGAGGTGACTAACTATGGCTACACCTTC | CASLRDREVTNYGYTF
TRBD2 | TRBJ2-7 | NA | TRBV30 | TGTGCCTGGAGTGTTGGGCTAGCGGGGTACGAGCAGTACTTC | CAWSVGLAGYEQYF
TRBD2 | TRBJ2-3 | few | TRBV6-4 | TGTGCCAGCAGTAGCGGGAGACACACAGATACGCAGTATTTT | CASSSGRHTDTQYF
NA | TRBJ1-2 | NA | TRBV30 | TGTGCCTGGAGTTGGGACAAATATGGCTACACCTTC | CAWSWDKYGYTF
TRBD1 | TRBJ2-1 | NA | TRBV6-1 | TGTGCCAGCACAGGGGGTGATACCTACAATGAGCAGTTCTTC | CASTGGDTYNEQFF
NA | TRBJ1-1 | once | TRBV7-9 | TGTGCCAGCAGCTATGGGGGGTTTGAAGCTTTCTTT | CASSYGGFEAFF
NA | TRBJ2-1 | NA | TRBV27 | TGTGCCAGCAGCCCGGCACCAGCGGTATCATACAATGAGCAGTTCTTC | CASSPAPAVSYNEQFF
NA | TRBJ2-1 | NA | TRBV11-3 | TGTGCCAGCAGCTGGGTTCAAGGCGGTGAGCAGTTCTTC | CASSWVQGGEQFF
NA | TRBJ2-7 | NA | TRBV4-1 | TGCGCCAGCAGCCAAGAACCCGGGAGAGGTCCCGTGTCCTACGAGCAGTACTTC | CASSQEPGRGPVSYEQYF
NA | TRBJ2-5 | NA | TRBV28 | TGTGCCACCCTACAGGGTTCAGGGGAGACCCAGTACTTC | CATLQGSGETQYF
TRBD1 | TRBJ1-2 | NA | TRBV29-1 | TGCAGCGTTGAAATCTCTACAGGGGGAGCCTACACCTTC | CSVEISTGGAYTF
NA | TRBJ1-5 | NA | TRBV27 | TGTGCCAGCAGTTTGAAAGGGGCCAATCAGCCCCAGCATTTT | CASSLKGANQPQHF
NA | TRBJ2-3 | NA | TRBV30 | TGTGCCTGGAGTATTAGCGGACACACAGATACGCAGTATTTT | CAWSISGHTDTQYF
TRBD1 | TRBJ1-4 | NA | TRBV7-9 | TGTGCCAGCAGGTCGACAGGGACTAATGAAAAACTGTTTTTT | CASRSTGTNEKLFF
TRBD2 | TRBJ2-7 | NA | TRBV4-1 | TGCGCCAGCAGCCGCGGGAGCGGCGAGCAGTACTTC | CASSRGSGEQYF
TRBD2 | TRBJ2-2 | few | TRBV9 | TGTGCCAGCAGCGTGGGAACGAGCGGGAGGGCTCCCGGGGAGCTGTTTTTT | CASSVGTSGRAPGELFF
TRBD1 | TRBJ1-2 | once | TRBV25-1 | TGTGCCAGCAGTGAATATTTCCTTGGGACAGGGCATGATGGCTACACCTTC | CASSEYFLGTGHDGYTF
TRBD1 | TRBJ1-1 | NA | TRBV19 | TGTGCCAGTAGTAAAGAAGGGACAGGGACTTTGAACACTGAAGCTTTCTTT | CASSKEGTGTLNTEAFF
NA | TRBJ1-2 | few | TRBV10-3 | TGTGCCATCAGTGAGTCGAGGATCCAGGGCTACACCTTC | CAISESRIQGYTF